Described below is a single TCR beta chain sequence and its context. Its antigen remains unknown. This entry comes from a study of monozygotic twins with inflammatory bowel disease. Study-level findings and limits: IBD patients share fewer clonotypes with other people than healthy twins do, especially with disease activity. Researchers were unable to tell different T cell subtypes apart.

The CDR3 is 14 residues long. Germline CDR1 and CDR2: MNHNS and SASEGT. UMIs were attached via template switching, each with a 6-nucleotide sample barcode. TCRalpha and TCRbeta cDNA was put through two nested PCRs of roughly 15 and 9 cycles. One entry per CDR3 protein, without DNA, is what TCRdb gives after re-calling the 5' RACE reads. The sample holds around 410,000 distinct CDR3 sequences. The sample consisted of blood. The chain joins TRBV6-1 to TRBJ2-3. This sequence was found in a human donor with ulcerative colitis or Crohn's disease, or a healthy co-twin of an affected twin (not recorded which). The CDR3 is CASREPGPRDTQYF.